One and the same sample provided the 18 T cell receptor beta chains below, sequenced in a study of post-analysis software for immune sequencing data. Study-wide results and limits: Patients showed TRBV5-6, TRBV5-1 and TRBV20-1 among five TRBV segments more frequent than in controls.

cDNA libraries of TCR beta carried unique molecular identifiers. TCRdb reprocessed the PCR reads via MiXCR and lists one record per CDR3 protein. The data contain hundreds of thousands of distinct CDR3 sequences, about 32% of them singletons. These receptors' targets are unknown. Sequencing input: blood. Receptors originate from a girl under 18 with multiple sclerosis.

The chain links TRBV6-4 to TRBJ2-3, with 7 bases that match TRBD1. With 4 bases clipped from V and 4 bases from J, the junction kept 8 bases outside the gene matches. CDR1 and CDR2 from the germline V gene are MRHNA and SNTAGT. CDR3 length equals 15 residues. This chain's CDR3 is CASSAHLGGADTQYF. As DNA, the CDR3 is TGTGCCAGCAGTGCCCACCTAGGGGGCGCAGATACGCAGTATTTT.

This clonotype was observed at least ten times. The V call is TRBV5-1, the J call TRBJ2-5, with 8 bases that match TRBD2. Germline lookup yields CDR1 SGHRS and CDR2 YFSETQ. The CDR3 is 15 amino acids. Trimming at V came to 1 base and at J to 2 bases, leaving 4 bases not matched to a gene. CDR3 DNA: TGCGCCAGCAGCTTGAGGACTAGCTATCAAGAGACCCAGTACTTC. The encoded protein is CASSLRTSYQETQYF. Drawing the rest from reference TRBV5-1 and TRBJ2-5, the complete variable domain is KAGVTQTPRYLIKTRGQQVTLSCSPISGHRSVSWYQQTPGQGLQFLFEYFSETQRNKGNFPGRFSGRQFSNSRSEMNVSTLELGDSALYLCASSLRTSYQETQYFGPGTRLLVL.

This clonotype appeared many times. The chain has TRBV20-1 and TRBJ2-3; D gene uncertain. This CDR3 is 14 amino acids long. V was trimmed by 5 bases and J by 6 bases, leaving 18 bases between them. The germline V gene has CDR1 DFQATT and CDR2 SNEGSKA (reference sequence). Here the CDR3 DNA reads TGCAGTGCTGCGACCCCAACGAACCGCGATACGCAGTATTTT. This encodes CSAATPTNRDTQYF.

V usage is TRBV5-6 and J usage is TRBJ2-3, with 8 bases that match TRBD2. The CDR3 runs 16 residues. Trimming took 4 bases from V and 5 from J; bases not matched to a gene: 12. The germline V gene encodes CDR1 SGHDT and CDR2 YYEEEE. CDR3 bases: TGTGCCAGCAGCGGCCATAAAACGGGGGGGAGAGATACGCAGTATTTT. This codes for CASSGHKTGGRDTQYF.

The sample holds a few counts of this clonotype. The chain couples TRBV7-2 to TRBJ2-6; a weak D match, TRBD1 (5 bases). The CDR3 is 16 residues long. Germline CDR1 is SGHTA and CDR2 is FQGNSA. V lost 5 bases, J lost 2 bases, and 13 bases lay in between. The CDR3 loop is CASSADSSPGANVLTF. In DNA, the CDR3 is TGTGCCAGCAGCGCCGACAGCAGTCCTGGGGCCAACGTCCTGACTTTC.

This clonotype appeared once. At one end, the junction sequence differs from germline, possibly due to a read error. V usage is TRBV24-1 and J usage is TRBJ2-3; D is tentatively TRBD1 or TRBD2 (5 bases each). This CDR3 comprises 17 residues. The V gene's germline CDR1 is KGHDR and CDR2 SFDVKD. The CDR3 is CAASFEAGNWGTDTQYF. The CDR3 DNA reads as TGTGCCGCCAGTTTCGAGGCAGGAAATTGGGGGACAGATACGCAGTATTTT.

The V gene is TRBV20-1, the J gene TRBJ2-5, with a possible D match to TRBD2 (6 bases). CDR1 DFQATT and CDR2 SNEGSKA come from the germline V gene (reference sequence). V was shortened by 3 bases and J by 0 bases, with 20 bases between the two germline ends. The CDR3 is 17 residues long. CDR3 residues: CSARLFSSGRHQETQYF. The CDR3, as DNA: TGCAGTGCTAGGTTATTTTCGAGCGGGCGGCACCAAGAGACCCAGTACTTC.

This clonotype was detected only a few times. This chain connects TRBV4-1 to TRBJ2-5; perhaps TRBD1 as D (5 bases). Trimming cost V 1 base and J 2 bases, with 8 bases left between them. CDR1 and CDR2 from the germline V gene are MGHRA and YSYEKL. The CDR3 extends over 14 amino acids. The CDR3 is CASSQARAQETQYF. The CDR3 DNA reads TGCGCCAGCAGCCAAGCCAGGGCTCAAGAGACCCAGTACTTC.

This clonotype was seen repeatedly, ten times or more. The rearrangement uses TRBV7-2 and TRBJ2-1, with unresolved D. From germline, CDR1 is SGHTA and CDR2 FQGNSA. V shed 5 bases and J shed 6 bases, with 11 bases lying between them. The CDR3 covers 13 residues. The CDR3 nucleotides read TGTGCCAGCAGCGGACGCCTGGCCAATGAGCAGTTCTTC. Encoded protein: CASSGRLANEQFF.

This clonotype was counted at least ten times. The V gene is TRBV29-1, the J gene TRBJ2-1; TRBD1 matches 9 bases. The CDR3 has 13 residues. Looked up from germline, CDR1 is SQVTM and CDR2 is ANQGSEA. Unmatched junction bases numbered 10, after V lost 7 bases and J lost 9 bases. CDR3 nucleotides: TGCAGCGCCGTGGGACAGGGATGGTTTGAGCAGTTCTTC. This codes for CSAVGQGWFEQFF.

In this sample, this clonotype turned up a few times. V usage is TRBV7-9 and J usage is TRBJ1-2; TRBD1 matches 9 bases. V trimming: 5 bases; J trimming: 8 bases; junction bases outside the gene matches: 3. CDR1 and CDR2 from the germline V gene are SEHNR and FQNEAQ (reference sequence). The CDR3 is made up of 12 amino acids. This CDR3 reads CASSVDRGGYTF. The CDR3 coding sequence is TGTGCCAGCAGCGTGGACAGGGGCGGCTACACCTTC.

The chain combines TRBV20-1 with TRBJ1-1; tentative D call: TRBD1 (6 bases). Looked up from germline, CDR1 is DFQATT and CDR2 is SNEGSKA (reference sequence). V was shortened by 6 bases and J by 4 bases, with 15 bases between the two germline ends. This CDR3 comprises 13 residues. CDR3 in DNA: TGCAGTGCGAGAAGTGGACAGACCACTGAAGCTTTCTTT. Residues: CSARSGQTTEAFF.

This clonotype appeared a few times. V is TRBV12-3 or TRBV12-4 and J is TRBJ2-5; D is uncertain. CDR3 length: 15 amino acids. Between the trimmed V and J ends, which lost 1 base and 5 bases, there was a span of 14 bases. CDR3 amino acids: CASSLGRSGIETQYF. DNA for the CDR3: TGTGCCAGCAGTTTAGGCCGTTCTGGTATCGAGACCCAGTACTTC.

This clonotype was found a few times. The chain is built from TRBV20-1 and TRBJ1-6, with unresolved D. The ends were cut back, 0 bases at V and 4 bases at J, with 16 bases in the middle. This CDR3 has 17 amino acids. Germline CDR1 is DFQATT and CDR2 is SNEGSKA (reference sequence). The CDR3 reads CSARDRWERLYNSPLHF. In DNA form, the CDR3 reads TGCAGTGCTAGAGATCGGTGGGAGCGCCTGTATAATTCACCCCTCCACTTT.

The chain combines TRBV6-6 with TRBJ1-6; TRBD1 matches at 9 bases. V lost 6 bases to trimming and J lost 7 bases; unmatched junction nucleotides: 7. Germline V gene lookup returns CDR1 MNHNY and CDR2 SVGAGI (reference sequence). The CDR3 contains 15 residues. CDR3 loop: CASSSGQGTNSPLHF. CDR3 sequence (DNA): TGTGCCAGCAGCTCGGGACAGGGTACAAATTCACCCCTCCACTTT.

The chain is built from TRBV20-1 and TRBJ2-7; 11 positions match TRBD1. The J segment lost 4 bases and the V segment lost 3 bases, leaving 8 bases of the junction unmatched. The germline CDR1 and CDR2 sequences are DFQATT and SNEGSKA (reference sequence). This CDR3 spans 15 amino acids. The CDR3 DNA follows: TGCAGTGCTAGGCGGGACAGGGGGGCGATTTACGAGCAGTACTTC. Its protein product is CSARRDRGAIYEQYF.

This clonotype was found a few times. The V gene is TRBV20-1, the J gene TRBJ2-1; no firm D call. CDR1 DFQATT and CDR2 SNEGSKA come from the germline V gene (reference sequence). CDR3 size: 17 residues. Trimming shortened V by 0 bases and J by 0 bases, and 15 bases separated the two germline ends. The CDR3 sequence: CSARDRSEYPSYNEQFF. The CDR3 DNA is TGCAGTGCTAGAGATCGGTCGGAGTACCCCTCCTACAATGAGCAGTTCTTC.

This sequence joins TRBV20-1 and TRBJ1-4; the match to TRBD1 covers 7 bases. The CDR3 is 17 residues long. Germline V gene sequence: CDR1 DFQATT, CDR2 SNEGSKA (reference sequence). The trim removed 5 bases at V and 4 bases at J, leaving 16 bases unmatched. The CDR3 nucleotides read TGCAGTGCTGGCCCGCGGGACAGCTCCTATTATAATGAAAAACTGTTTTTT. Its translation is CSAGPRDSSYYNEKLFF.